This T cell receptor beta chain was captured by sequencing in a study of blood T cells in healthy people across ages. Points from the study as a whole: Donors of long life had a larger count of naive CD4+ cells and greater diversity than aged donors.

A second about 7 to 12 cycle PCR used barcoded and J-beta primers. Researchers report that a template-switch adaptor with 12 random nucleotides tagged each cDNA molecule. MiXCR was run by TCRdb on the 5' RACE reads, yielding one entry per CDR3 protein. This repertoire shows 650,000 to 900,000 distinct CDR3 sequences, around 62% found once; its top ten account for around 30%. This clonotype has a handful of counts. Its cognate antigen is unknown. Every sample gave at least 6 micrograms of total RNA when it was extracted. CDR1 is MGHDK and CDR2 is SYGVNS in the germline V gene. Trimming took 11 bases from V and 12 from J, leaving 8 bases between them. This CDR3 region has 8 residues.

This sequence was found in a man aged 25-40 years in good health. The sample consisted of blood. The chain is built from TRBV25-1 and TRBJ2-1; D not resolved. The CDR3 nucleotides are TGTGCCTTACCCGGGCAGTTCTTC. The encoded protein is CALPGQFF.